This TCR beta chain was obtained from a study of neoadjuvant anti-PD-1 for oral cavity cancer. As for the study in general: Around day 43, patients without progression received a fourth nivolumab dose before surgery.

PBMC libraries mostly used about 490 ng of input genomic DNA, with six replicates per sample. Some clones are missing from TCRdb's copy, which holds only in-frame ones; the method was immunoSEQ multiplex PCR. In the table there are approximately 15,000 clones, less than 75% of which are singletons. The V segment lost 0 bases and the J segment 8 bases; nucleotides outside the gene matches: 3. Germline CDR1 is SGHTA and CDR2 is FQGNSA. This CDR3 is 13 amino acids long. This TCR came from a person aged 35-80 years with oral cavity squamous cell carcinoma. The chain links TRBV7-2 to TRBJ1-1, with 7 bases lining up with TRBD1. The sequencing here drew on PBMCs, taken before nivolumab (anti-PD-1) treatment. The CDR3 protein is CASSLAGTAEAFF. Written as DNA, the CDR3 is TGTGCCAGCAGCTTAGCCGGGACAGCCGAAGCTTTCTTT.